This T cell receptor beta chain appears in the sequencing data of a study of identical twins. One entry per CDR3 protein results from TCRdb running MiXCR on the 5' RACE reads. Here the sample spans some 250,000 distinct CDR3 sequences, about 13% being singletons. This clonotype showed up just a few times. This CDR3 has 13 residues. Germline V gene sequence: CDR1 MNHNS, CDR2 SASEGT. Trimming took 8 bases from V and 3 from J, leaving 13 bases between them. This sample was also put to use in a study of yellow fever vaccine responses in identical twins.

V and J are TRBV6-1 and TRBJ1-2, with a possible D match to TRBD1 (6 bases). The sample was memory (CD45RO+) T cells sorted from blood. The sequence derives from a young woman in good health. The CDR3 DNA reads as TGTGCCAGCCGGGACACGAGGGACTATGGCTACACCTTC. It codes for CASRDTRDYGYTF.